These 22 T cell receptor beta chains originate from one sample sequenced in a study of human CD4 T cells and Enterobacteriaceae. Some clones are missing from TCRdb's copy, which holds only in-frame ones; the method was immunoSEQ multiplex PCR. Of tens of thousands of clones detected, approximately 78% appear once; the ten largest clones hold around 0.88%. All CD4+ cells other than CD45RA+CCR7+CD95- naive cells were sorted as memory, over 95% pure. Material: memory CD4+ T cells from blood. The receptors shown here come from a human donor in good health.

This chain connects TRBV19 to TRBJ1-5, with a tentative D call TRBD1 (5 bases). Germline V lookup: CDR1 LNHDA, CDR2 SQIVND (reference sequence). The CDR3 covers 15 residues. The V and J ends lost 7 bases and 6 bases respectively, with 19 bases between them. The CDR3 loop is CASTPRGEGSQPQHF. In DNA, the CDR3 is TGTGCCAGTACTCCTCGGGGGGAGGGAAGTCAGCCCCAGCATTTT.

This clone was detected only once. The V and J genes are TRBV28 and TRBJ2-1, with a weak D call TRBD2 (6 bases). The CDR3 runs to 14 residues. V was pared by 5 bases and J by 8 bases, with 16 bases between. The germline CDR1 and CDR2 sequences are MDHEN and SYDVKM. Here the CDR3 DNA reads TGTGCCAGCAGTCCCTATCGCGGGGCCCATGAGCAGTTCTTC. Translation gives CASSPYRGAHEQFF.

The chain is built from TRBV7-2 and TRBJ2-1, with D possibly being TRBD2 (6 bases). In germline, CDR1 is SGHTA, CDR2 FQGNSA. The CDR3 loop spans 13 amino acids. V lost 5 bases to trimming and J lost 7 bases, with 12 bases between them. The CDR3 spells CASSVRRGNEQFF. In DNA, the CDR3 is TGTGCCAGCAGCGTACGTCGGGGGAATGAGCAGTTCTTC.

This chain joins TRBV2 and TRBJ1-5, with D perhaps TRBD1 (5 bases). Trimming cost V 6 bases and J 3 bases, with 15 bases left between them. CDR3 length: 15 residues. Germline V gives CDR1 SNHLY, CDR2 FYNNEI. The CDR3 DNA follows: TGTGCCAGCAGCGAGGATAGGGGCGACAATCAGCCCCAGCATTTT. Translation gives CASSEDRGDNQPQHF.

This clone was recorded a few times. This chain links TRBV29-1 with TRBJ1-6; D is possibly TRBD1 (6 bases). This CDR3 has 13 residues. V shed 4 bases and J shed 8 bases, with 12 bases lying between them. Germline V gene sequence: CDR1 SQVTM, CDR2 ANQGSEA. CDR3 sequence reads: CSVAGTRDSPLHF. In nucleotides, the CDR3 is TGCAGCGTTGCCGGGACAAGGGATTCACCCCTCCACTTT.

This clone was observed a single time. This rearrangement joins TRBV4-1 to TRBJ2-1, with D hard to call. The CDR3 spans 17 residues. V dropped 1 base and J dropped 1 base, with 14 bases sitting between them. Germline-derived CDR1 and CDR2 are MGHRA and YSYEKL. DNA of the CDR3: TGCGCCAGCAGCCAAGTGGACCTAGGGATGTCCTACAATGAGCAGTTCTTC. Protein product: CASSQVDLGMSYNEQFF.

V gene TRBV5-1 combines with J gene TRBJ2-1; the match to TRBD2 covers 11 bases. Germline V gene data show CDR1 as SGHRS and CDR2 as YFSETQ. Losses at the gene ends were 3 bases for V and 1 base for J; bases not matched to a gene: 6. This CDR3 region has 17 residues. The CDR3 sequence is CASSSGGLAGSYNEQFF. CDR3 coding DNA: TGCGCCAGCAGCTCAGGAGGACTAGCGGGTTCCTACAATGAGCAGTTCTTC.

The genes are TRBV5-1 and TRBJ2-5, with TRBD1 matching 9 bases. The CDR3 consists of 14 residues. The germline CDR1 and CDR2 sequences are SGHRS and YFSETQ. The V and J ends lost 5 bases and 1 base, in that order; junction bases with no gene match: 3. CDR3 region: CASRGQGLQETQYF. The CDR3 DNA follows: TGCGCCAGCAGGGGACAGGGTCTCCAAGAGACCCAGTACTTC. The whole variable domain, remainder taken from reference TRBV5-1 and TRBJ2-5, is KAGVTQTPRYLIKTRGQQVTLSCSPISGHRSVSWYQQTPGQGLQFLFEYFSETQRNKGNFPGRFSGRQFSNSRSEMNVSTLELGDSALYLCASRGQGLQETQYFGPGTRLLVL.

The chain employs TRBV7-2 and TRBJ2-6; 9 bases fit TRBD1. The CDR3 spans 17 residues. Looked up from germline, CDR1 is SGHTA and CDR2 is FQGNSA. J was trimmed by 1 base and V by 1 base; bases with no gene match: 2. CDR3 sequence reads: CASSLDGTGSGANVLTF. The DNA of the CDR3 is TGTGCCAGCAGCTTAGATGGGACAGGGTCTGGGGCCAACGTCCTGACTTTC.

The rearrangement links TRBV4-2 to TRBJ2-5; 7 bases are a match to TRBD1. This CDR3 has 15 residues. Germline loops: CDR1 LGHNA, CDR2 YNFKEQ. V was clipped by 4 bases and J by 5 bases; unmatched bases: 10. The CDR3 coding sequence is TGTGCCAGCAGCCTGGGGAACAGGGGCCCGGAGACCCAGTACTTC. Translation: CASSLGNRGPETQYF.

The chain uses TRBV7-8 and TRBJ1-4; TRBD1 matches 11 bases. The J segment lost 8 bases and the V segment lost 6 bases, leaving 8 bases of the junction unmatched. In germline, CDR1 is SGHVS, CDR2 FQNEAQ. There are 15 residues in the CDR3. The CDR3 DNA reads TGTGCCAGCAGTCCGCCCGGGACAGGGGGGGAAAAACTGTTTTTT. Translation gives CASSPPGTGGEKLFF. Variable domain in full (rest from reference TRBV7-8 and TRBJ1-4): GAGVSQSPRYKVAKRGQDVALRCDPISGHVSLFWYQQALGQGPEFLTYFQNEAQLDKSGLPSDRFFAERPEGSVSTLKIQRTQQEDSAVYLCASSPPGTGGEKLFFGSGTQLSVL.

This clone has more than one count but fewer than ten. The chain is built from TRBV11-2 and TRBJ1-2, with D possibly TRBD1 on 6 matching bases. The CDR3 extends over 14 amino acids. The germline V gene has CDR1 SGHAT and CDR2 FQNNGV. V lost 10 bases to trimming and J lost 0 bases, with 15 bases between them. CDR3 in DNA: TGTGCCACCAACCAGGCAGGGGCTAACTATGGCTACACCTTC. Amino acid sequence: CATNQAGANYGYTF.

The J gene is TRBJ1-5, the V gene TRBV27; unclear D gene. Trimming removed 6 bases at V and 1 base at J, with 1 base between. This CDR3 is 11 amino acids long. Germline loops: CDR1 MNHEY, CDR2 SMNVEV (reference sequence). The CDR3 DNA is TGTGCCAGCAGCAGCAATCAGCCCCAGCATTTT. Translated: CASSSNQPQHF.

This chain joins TRBV2 and TRBJ1-5; tentatively, D is TRBD1 (6 bases). Trimming pared 5 bases from V and 7 bases from J, leaving 18 bases between. This CDR3 is 15 amino acids long. Looked up from germline, CDR1 is SNHLY and CDR2 is FYNNEI. CDR3 amino acids: CASSSEGGKRQPQHF. CDR3 bases: TGTGCCAGCAGTTCGGAGGGGGGAAAGAGACAGCCCCAGCATTTT.

This clone turned up a few times. The CDR3 region is CASSPTGGRNEKLFF. CDR3 DNA: TGTGCCAGCAGCCCGACAGGGGGCAGGAATGAAAAACTGTTTTTT. The rearrangement uses TRBV5-5 and TRBJ1-4; TRBD1 matches at 10 bases. This CDR3 has 15 amino acids. The germline CDR1 and CDR2 sequences are SGHKS and YYEKEE (reference sequence). V lost 4 bases to trimming and J lost 5 bases; unmatched junction nucleotides: 5.

The chain couples TRBV30 to TRBJ1-2; D is unclear. V dropped 0 bases and J dropped 5 bases, with 7 bases sitting between them. CDR1 GTSNPN and CDR2 SVGIG come from the germline V gene (reference sequence). The CDR3 spans 12 residues. The chain's CDR3 is CAWSVQGYGYTF. The CDR3 DNA sequence: TGTGCCTGGAGTGTACAAGGATATGGCTACACCTTC.

The chain employs TRBV7-9 and TRBJ1-1; D remains unclear. The CDR3 has 12 amino acids. Germline V lookup: CDR1 SEHNR, CDR2 FQNEAQ (reference sequence). The V gene lost 6 bases and the J gene lost 4 bases, with 9 bases spanning the gap. CDR3 protein: CASRPEFTEAFF. The CDR3 region has the DNA TGTGCCAGCAGACCAGAATTCACTGAAGCTTTCTTT.

The sample holds one count of this clone. This sequence joins TRBV29-1 and TRBJ2-1, with TRBD2 identical over 9 bases. This CDR3 spans 17 amino acids. The junction had 6 bases not matched to a gene; V was cut back by 0 bases and J by 0 bases. Germline loops: CDR1 SQVTM, CDR2 ANQGSEA. The CDR3 sequence: CSVEEGGSGGSYNEQFF. The DNA of the CDR3 is TGCAGCGTTGAAGAAGGAGGTAGCGGGGGCTCCTACAATGAGCAGTTCTTC.

This clone was counted a few times. This chain joins TRBV19 and TRBJ2-3, with 8 bases matching TRBD2. This CDR3 spans 13 amino acids. Trimming at V came to 6 bases and at J to 1 base, leaving 0 bases not matched to a gene. Germline V lookup: CDR1 LNHDA, CDR2 SQIVND (reference sequence). CDR3 in DNA: TGTGCCAGTAGGACTAGCGGCACAGATACGCAGTATTTT. Amino acid sequence: CASRTSGTDTQYF.

CDR3 sequence reads: CASTVDPGAAYGYTF. In DNA form, the CDR3 reads TGTGCCAGCACCGTCGACCCAGGGGCAGCCTATGGCTACACCTTC. This rearrangement joins TRBV6-1 to TRBJ1-2, with TRBD1 as a possible D gene (6 bases). Germline assignment: CDR1 MNHNS and CDR2 SASEGT. Trimming left V 7 bases short and J 4 bases short, with 19 bases between. The CDR3 loop spans 15 amino acids.

CDR3 protein: CASSFLTGFSSGANVLTF. CDR3 sequence (DNA): TGCGCCAGCAGCTTCCTGACAGGGTTCAGCTCTGGGGCCAACGTCCTGACTTTC. The chain links TRBV5-1 to TRBJ2-6; TRBD1 matches 7 bases. V gave up 2 bases and J gave up 0 bases; unmatched junction bases: 8. The CDR3 consists of 18 residues. Germline values: CDR1 SGHRS, CDR2 YFSETQ.

This rearrangement joins TRBV27 to TRBJ2-1, with a possible D match to TRBD1 (6 bases). Germline V gives CDR1 MNHEY, CDR2 SMNVEV (reference sequence). This CDR3 comprises 16 residues. The germline V and J ends were trimmed by 5 bases and 0 bases, with 14 bases remaining between them. The CDR3 DNA sequence: TGTGCCAGCAGTCCGCCCCGAGGGGGCTCCTACAATGAGCAGTTCTTC. Its protein product is CASSPPRGGSYNEQFF.